Detailed here is one T cell receptor beta chain. This record comes from a study of control samples from healthy donors and cancer patients. TCRdb's table, derived via immunoSEQ multiplex PCR, lists solely in-frame clones and lacks some. This table holds 100,000 to 130,000 clones, approximately 84% found once. CDR3 size: 16 residues. After removal of 7 bases from V and 3 bases from J, the junction contained 5 bases not matched to a gene. From germline, CDR1 is SGHTS and CDR2 YDEGEE. The chain has TRBV5-8 and TRBJ2-6; 12 bases align to TRBD1. The specimen was blood. The receptor was isolated from a man between 18 and 35 years old in good health. CDR3 protein: CASRDRGLSGANVLTF. The DNA for the CDR3 is TGTGCCAGCCGGGACAGGGGGCTAAGTGGGGCCAACGTCCTGACTTTC.